This T cell receptor (beta chain) emerged from a study of blood T cell repertoires in COVID-19. In the study overall: Resolution of symptoms, clearance, or two negative PCRs was present in recovered Cohort 3 donors. PBMCs, B-cell-depleted T cells, or T cells were the source of the cDNA or gDNA that made up the material. There were acute and convalescent COVID-19 samples, and they came from the United States, Italy and Spain.

Authors' processing steps: It was from reference gene primer amplification that nucleated cell counts were estimated. Profiled with immunoSEQ multiplex PCR; TCRdb holds only in-frame clones, not every one. V, J and clone size are those of that table, while D and trimming were read from the DNA. The sample includes roughly 150,000 clones, 65% to 80% of them seen just once. The CDR3 has 12 residues. The sample consisted of PBMCs or T cells enriched from blood (not recorded which). The source is a woman between 65 and 79 years old in a cohort exposed to, infected with or recovered from COVID-19 (not recorded which). J is TRBJ2-7 and V is TRBV21-1; whether TRBD1, the table's D call, matches the DNA was not checked. TRBV21-1 is a recognized pseudogene. The DNA for the CDR3 is TGTGCCACCAGCTGGGGCTTTGACGAGCAGTACTTC. The encoded protein is CATSWGFDEQYF.